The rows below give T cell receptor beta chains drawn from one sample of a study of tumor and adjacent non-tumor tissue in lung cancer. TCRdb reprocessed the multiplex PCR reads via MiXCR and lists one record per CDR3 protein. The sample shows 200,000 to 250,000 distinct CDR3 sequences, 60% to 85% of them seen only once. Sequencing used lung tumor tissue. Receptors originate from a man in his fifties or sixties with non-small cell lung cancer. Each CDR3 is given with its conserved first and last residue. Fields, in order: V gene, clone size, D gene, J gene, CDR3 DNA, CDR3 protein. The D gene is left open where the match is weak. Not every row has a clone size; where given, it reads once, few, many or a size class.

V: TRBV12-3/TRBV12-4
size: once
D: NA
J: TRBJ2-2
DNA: TGTGCCCGCAGTCCACCCACTGCGGACACCGGGGAGCTGTTTTTT
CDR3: CARSPPTADTGELFF

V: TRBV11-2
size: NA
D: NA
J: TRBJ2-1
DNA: TGTACCAGCAGCTTAGGGCCTTACAATGGGCAGTTCTTC
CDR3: CTSSLGPYNGQFF

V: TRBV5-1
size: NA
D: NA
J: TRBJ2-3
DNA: TGCGCCAGCAGCTTGGGACAGGACACAGATACGCAGTATTTT
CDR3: CASSLGQDTDTQYF

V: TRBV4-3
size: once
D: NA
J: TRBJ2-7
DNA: TGCGCCAGCAGCCGAGATCTCCAGTCGAGCGGGCAGCAGTACTTC
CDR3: CASSRDLQSSGQQYF

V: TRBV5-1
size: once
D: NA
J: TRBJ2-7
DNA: TGCGCCAGCAGTTTAGATCGGATAGGGACCTACGAGCAGTACTTC
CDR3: CASSLDRIGTYEQYF

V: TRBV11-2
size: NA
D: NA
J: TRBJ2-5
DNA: TGTGCCAGCAGCTCCACAATAGGGGGACCAAAGGTGACCCAGTACTTC
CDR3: CASSSTIGGPKVTQYF

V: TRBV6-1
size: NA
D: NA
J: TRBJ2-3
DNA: TGTGCCAGCAGTGAAAGGACAGTTGGAATCACAGATACGCAGTATTTT
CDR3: CASSERTVGITDTQYF

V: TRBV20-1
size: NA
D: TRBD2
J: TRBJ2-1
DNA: TGCAGTGCTAGATACCCCCAGAGCGGGGCCCGATACAATGAGCAGTTCTTC
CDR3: CSARYPQSGARYNEQFF

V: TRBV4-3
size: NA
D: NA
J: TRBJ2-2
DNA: TGCGCCAGCTCAGACAGCCCCACCGGGGAGCTGTTTTTT
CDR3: CASSDSPTGELFF

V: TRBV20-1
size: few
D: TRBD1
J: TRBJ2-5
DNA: TGCAGTGCTAGCCCCCTAGGGTGGGACAGACAAGAGACCCAGTACTTC
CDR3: CSASPLGWDRQETQYF

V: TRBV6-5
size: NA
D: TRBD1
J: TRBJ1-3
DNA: TGTGCCAGCAGTTACCGGACAGGGACTGGAAGCACCATATATTTT
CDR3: CASSYRTGTGSTIYF

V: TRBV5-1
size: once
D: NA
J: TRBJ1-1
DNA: TGCGCGGGCAGCTCGGGACTTCAGACAGCTTTCTTT
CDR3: CAGSSGLQTAFF

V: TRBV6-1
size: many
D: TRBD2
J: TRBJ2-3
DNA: TGTGCCAGCCTAGCGGGTCGCACAGATACGCAGTATTTT
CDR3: CASLAGRTDTQYF

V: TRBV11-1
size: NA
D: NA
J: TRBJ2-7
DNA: TGTGCCAGCAGCTTAGCGATTAGTGACAACTCTTACGAGCAATACTTC
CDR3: CASSLAISDNSYEQYF

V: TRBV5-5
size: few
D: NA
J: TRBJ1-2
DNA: TGTGCCAGCAGCCCCCAGGGAGGCGAAACCTATGGCTACACCTTC
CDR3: CASSPQGGETYGYTF

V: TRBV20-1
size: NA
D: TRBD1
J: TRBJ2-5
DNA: TGCAGTGCTTTGACAGGGGGTGTCGAGACCCAGTACTTC
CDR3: CSALTGGVETQYF

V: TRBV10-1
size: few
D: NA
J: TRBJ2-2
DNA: TGCGCCAGCAGTGAGTCTGGCAGGGGTAACACCGGGAAGCTGTTTTTT
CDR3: CASSESGRGNTGKLFF

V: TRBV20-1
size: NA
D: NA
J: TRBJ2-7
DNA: TGCAGTGCCAACCGAGCGGGACACTTCTACGAGCAGTACTTC
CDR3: CSANRAGHFYEQYF

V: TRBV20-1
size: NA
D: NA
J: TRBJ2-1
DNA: TGCAGTGCTGGTCCCAGGTCTAGCGACATGACCTACAATGAGCAGTTCTTT
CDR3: CSAGPRSSDMTYNEQFF

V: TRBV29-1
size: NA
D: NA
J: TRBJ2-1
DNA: TGCAACGTTGAAGGGACGGGGAACAATGAGCAGTTCTTC
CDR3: CNVEGTGNNEQFF

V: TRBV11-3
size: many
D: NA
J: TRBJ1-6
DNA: TGTGCCAGCAGCTTAGAGGCGAATTCACCCCTCCACTTT
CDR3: CASSLEANSPLHF

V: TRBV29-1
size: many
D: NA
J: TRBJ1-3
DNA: TGCAGCGTTGACAAGCTCTCTGGAAACACCATATATTTT
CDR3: CSVDKLSGNTIYF

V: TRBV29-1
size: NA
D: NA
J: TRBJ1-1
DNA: TGCAGCGTTGAACGAGCGCATTACACTGAAGCTTTCTTT
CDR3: CSVERAHYTEAFF

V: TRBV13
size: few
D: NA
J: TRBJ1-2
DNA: TGTGCCAGCAGCTCCGGACGAGGACTCTATGGCTACACCTTC
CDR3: CASSSGRGLYGYTF

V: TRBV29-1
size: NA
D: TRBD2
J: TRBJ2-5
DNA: TGCAGCGTCACTAGCGGGGGGCCCCCAGGGACCCTGTACTTC
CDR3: CSVTSGGPPGTLYF

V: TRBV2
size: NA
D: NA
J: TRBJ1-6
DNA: TGTGCCAACAGTGAAGAGGTGCGGTGGGGTTCACCCCTCCACTTT
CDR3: CANSEEVRWGSPLHF

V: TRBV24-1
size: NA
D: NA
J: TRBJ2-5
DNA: TGTGCCACCAGTGATCCGAGAGCAGGGGCTAGAAAGACCCAGTACTTC
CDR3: CATSDPRAGARKTQYF

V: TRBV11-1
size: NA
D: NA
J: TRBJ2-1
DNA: TGTGCCAGCAGCTTATCTCGGCTAGCTGTAGGCAACAATGAGCACTTCTTC
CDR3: CASSLSRLAVGNNEHFF

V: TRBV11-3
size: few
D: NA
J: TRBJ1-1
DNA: TGTACCAGCACCGCACAGGGAGGCACTGAAGCTTTCTTC
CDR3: CTSTAQGGTEAFF

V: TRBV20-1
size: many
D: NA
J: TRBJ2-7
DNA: TGCAGTGCCAGCCCCGTACAGGGAAGACGCGAGCAGTACTTC
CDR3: CSASPVQGRREQYF

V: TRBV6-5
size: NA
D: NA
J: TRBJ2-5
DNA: TGTGTCAGCAGTGATATCGGGATCTCGGGGGCCCAGTACTTC
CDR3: CVSSDIGISGAQYF

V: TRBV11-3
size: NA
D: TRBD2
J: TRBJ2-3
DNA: TGTGCCTGCAGCCTCGGGACAGTAGCGGGGGGGCCCGCAGATACGCAGTATTTT
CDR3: CACSLGTVAGGPADTQYF

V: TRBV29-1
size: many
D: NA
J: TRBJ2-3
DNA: TGCAGCGTTGACAGGGTTAGCACAGATACGCAGTATTTT
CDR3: CSVDRVSTDTQYF

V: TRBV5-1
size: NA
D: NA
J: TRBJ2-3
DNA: TGCGCCATCATCTTGGAACCAGACACAGATACGCAGTATTTT
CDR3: CAIILEPDTDTQYF

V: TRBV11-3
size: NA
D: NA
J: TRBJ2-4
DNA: TGTACCAGCAACTTAGGTGCCCCTCGGGGGCACCAAAACATTCAGTACTTC
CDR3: CTSNLGAPRGHQNIQYF

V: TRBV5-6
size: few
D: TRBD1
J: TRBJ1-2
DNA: TGTGCCAGCAGCCGGACAGGGGACCACTATGGCTACACCTTC
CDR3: CASSRTGDHYGYTF

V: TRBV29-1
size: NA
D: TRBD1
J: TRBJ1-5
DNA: TGCAGCGTGGGACAGGGGACGAAGCCCCAGCATTTT
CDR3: CSVGQGTKPQHF

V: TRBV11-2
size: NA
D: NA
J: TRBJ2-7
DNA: TGTGCCAGCAGCTTTAGGTCGTCGGGTCATTGGGACGAGCAGTACTTC
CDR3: CASSFRSSGHWDEQYF

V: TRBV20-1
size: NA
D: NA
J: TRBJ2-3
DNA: TGCAGTGCTAGCCAGGAGGTGGCCACAGATACGCAGTATTTT
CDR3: CSASQEVATDTQYF

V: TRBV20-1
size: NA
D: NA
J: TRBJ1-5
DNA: TGCAGTGCTCCCACCCCGGGGATGCCACGGATGCCCCAGCATTTT
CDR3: CSAPTPGMPRMPQHF

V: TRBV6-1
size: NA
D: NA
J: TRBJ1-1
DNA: TGTGCCAGCAGGTCGGGACATCTAAGCACAGAAGCTTTCTTT
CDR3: CASRSGHLSTEAFF

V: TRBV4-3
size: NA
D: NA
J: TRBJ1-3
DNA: TGCGCCAGCAGCCTAGGGGCTGTGAACACCATATATTTT
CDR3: CASSLGAVNTIYF

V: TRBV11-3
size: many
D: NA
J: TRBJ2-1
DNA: TGTGCCAGCAGGAGGGGGTTTGGGGATGAGCAGTTCTTC
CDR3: CASRRGFGDEQFF

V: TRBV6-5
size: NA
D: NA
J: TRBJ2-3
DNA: TGTGCCAGCAGCCCCCTTGACAGGATAGCAGATACGCAGTATTTT
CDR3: CASSPLDRIADTQYF

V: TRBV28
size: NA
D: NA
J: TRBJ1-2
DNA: TGTGCCAGCAGTCCCTACGAAGGTGAAGGGGTGTATGGCTACACCTTC
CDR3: CASSPYEGEGVYGYTF

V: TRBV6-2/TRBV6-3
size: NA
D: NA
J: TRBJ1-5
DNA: TGTACCAGCAGTCCTCCCCAATACAGCAGGGCGAGAAATCAGCCCCAGCATTTT
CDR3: CTSSPPQYSRARNQPQHF

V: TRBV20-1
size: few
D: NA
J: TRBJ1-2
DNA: TGCAATGCTAGTCCGACAGATTATGGCTACACCTTC
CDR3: CNASPTDYGYTF

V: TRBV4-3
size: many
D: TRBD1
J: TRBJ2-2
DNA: TGCGCCAGCAGCCCAGGGGAAGGGGACAGGGTCACCGGGGAGCTGTTTTTT
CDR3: CASSPGEGDRVTGELFF